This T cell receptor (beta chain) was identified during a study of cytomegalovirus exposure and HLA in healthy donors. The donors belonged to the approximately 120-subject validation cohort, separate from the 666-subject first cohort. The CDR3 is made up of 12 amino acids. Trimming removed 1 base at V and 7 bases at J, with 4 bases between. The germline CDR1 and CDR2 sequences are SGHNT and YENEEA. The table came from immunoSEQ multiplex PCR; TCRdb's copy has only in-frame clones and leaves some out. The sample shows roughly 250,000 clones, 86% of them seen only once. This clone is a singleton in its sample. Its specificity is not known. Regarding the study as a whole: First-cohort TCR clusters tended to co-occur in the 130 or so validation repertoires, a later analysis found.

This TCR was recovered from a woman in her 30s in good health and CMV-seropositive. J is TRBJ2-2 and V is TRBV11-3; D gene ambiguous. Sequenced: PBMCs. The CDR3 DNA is TGTGCCAGCAGCTTAGTGCGCGGGGAGCTGTTTTTT. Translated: CASSLVRGELFF.